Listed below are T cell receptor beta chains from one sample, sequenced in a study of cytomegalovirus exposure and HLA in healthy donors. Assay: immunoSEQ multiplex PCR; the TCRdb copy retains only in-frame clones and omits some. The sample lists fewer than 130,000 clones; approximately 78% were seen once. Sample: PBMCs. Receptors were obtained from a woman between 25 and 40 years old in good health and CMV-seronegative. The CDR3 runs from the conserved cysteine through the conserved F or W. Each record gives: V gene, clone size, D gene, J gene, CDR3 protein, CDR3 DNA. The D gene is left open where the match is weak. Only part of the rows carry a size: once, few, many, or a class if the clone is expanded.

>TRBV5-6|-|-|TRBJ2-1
CASSFINEQFF
TGTGCCAGCAGCTTTATCAATGAGCAGTTCTTC
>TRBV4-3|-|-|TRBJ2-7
CASSQDRGLVYEQYF
TGCGCCAGCAGCCAAGATCGGGGATTGGTCTACGAGCAGTACTTC
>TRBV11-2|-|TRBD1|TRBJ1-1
CASSSRDRGPNTEAFF
TGTGCCAGCAGCTCGAGGGACAGGGGGCCGAACACTGAAGCTTTCTTT
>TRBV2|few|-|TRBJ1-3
CASRRGTGNTIYF
TGTGCCAGCAGGCGAGGTACCGGAAACACCATATATTTT
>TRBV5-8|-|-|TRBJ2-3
CASMFTDRSDTDTQYF
TGTGCCAGCATGTTCACAGACAGGAGTGACACAGATACGCAGTATTTT
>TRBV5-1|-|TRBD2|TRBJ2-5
CASSRQLAGLQETQYF
TGCGCCAGCAGCCGACAACTAGCGGGCCTCCAAGAGACCCAGTACTTC
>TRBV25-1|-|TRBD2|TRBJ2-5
CASQRGGIETQYF
TGTGCCAGCCAACGGGGAGGGATAGAGACCCAGTACTTC
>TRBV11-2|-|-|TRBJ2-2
CASSLRETTGTTGELFF
TGTGCCAGCAGCTTAAGGGAAACCACAGGAACCACCGGGGAGCTGTTTTTT
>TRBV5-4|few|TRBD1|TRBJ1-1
CASSGDRENTEAFF
TGTGCCAGCAGCGGGGACAGGGAGAACACTGAAGCTTTCTTT
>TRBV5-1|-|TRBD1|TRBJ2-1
CASSLGDRGVYDEQFF
TGCGCCAGCAGCTTGGGGGACAGGGGAGTCTACGATGAGCAGTTCTTC
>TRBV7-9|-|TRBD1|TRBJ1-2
CASSLTGTGTYGYTF
TGTGCCAGCAGCTTAACCGGGACAGGGACCTATGGCTACACCTTC
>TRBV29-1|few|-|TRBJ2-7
CSVSTGGALTYEQYF
TGCAGCGTTAGCACTGGCGGGGCATTAACCTACGAGCAGTACTTC
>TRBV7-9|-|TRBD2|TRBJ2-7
CASSPGLAVPYEQYF
TGTGCCAGCAGCCCGGGACTAGCGGTTCCCTACGAGCAGTACTTC
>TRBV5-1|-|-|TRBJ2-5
CASRNRAANNQETQYF
TGCGCCAGCAGGAATAGAGCAGCGAACAACCAAGAGACCCAGTACTTC
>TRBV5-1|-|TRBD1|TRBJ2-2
CASREGGISGELFF
TGCGCCAGCAGGGAAGGGGGCATCTCCGGGGAGCTGTTTTTT
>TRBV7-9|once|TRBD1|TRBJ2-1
CASSWGTGEMAEQFF
TGTGCCAGCAGCTGGGGGACAGGGGAAATGGCTGAGCAGTTCTTC
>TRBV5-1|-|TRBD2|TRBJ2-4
CASSRLGGALNIQYF
TGCGCCAGCAGCAGGCTCGGGGGGGCCTTAAACATTCAGTACTTC
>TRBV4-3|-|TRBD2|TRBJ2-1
CASSQDRGTSGSSGNEQFF
TGCGCCAGCAGCCAAGATCGGGGGACTAGCGGGAGTTCGGGCAATGAGCAGTTCTTC
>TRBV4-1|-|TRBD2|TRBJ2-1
CASSQGLAGGRYNEQFF
TGCGCCAGCAGCCAAGGACTAGCGGGAGGTCGCTACAATGAGCAGTTCTTC
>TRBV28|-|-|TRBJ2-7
CASSPYPGAYEQYF
TGTGCCAGCAGTCCTTACCCGGGGGCCTACGAGCAGTACTTC
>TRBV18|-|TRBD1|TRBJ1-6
CASSADRALLNSPLHF
TGTGCCAGCTCGGCGGACAGGGCTCTCCTTAATTCACCCCTCCACTTT
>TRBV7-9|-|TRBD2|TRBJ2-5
CASSWTSGRETQYF
TGTGCCAGCAGCTGGACTAGCGGGAGGGAGACCCAGTACTTC
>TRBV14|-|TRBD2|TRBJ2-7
CASSQDGLAGDYEQYF
TGTGCCAGCAGCCAAGATGGACTAGCGGGAGACTACGAGCAGTACTTC
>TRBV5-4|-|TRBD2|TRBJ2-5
CASSSSTGTSGGRGETQYF
TGTGCCAGCAGCTCGTCAACCGGGACTAGCGGGGGGCGGGGAGAGACCCAGTACTTC
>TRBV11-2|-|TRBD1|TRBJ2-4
CASSDVQRTGGKRGNIQYF
TGTGCCAGCAGCGACGTACAACGGACAGGGGGAAAGAGGGGAAACATTCAGTACTTC
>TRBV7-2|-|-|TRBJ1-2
CASSLGTRGNGYTF
TGTGCCAGCAGCCTCGGGACGAGGGGGAATGGCTACACCTTC
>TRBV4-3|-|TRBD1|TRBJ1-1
CASSQEDRGAVNTEAFF
TGCGCCAGCAGCCAAGAGGACAGGGGTGCGGTGAACACTGAAGCTTTCTTT
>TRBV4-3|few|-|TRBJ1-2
CASSQETQGLYGYTF
TGCGCCAGCAGCCAAGAAACGCAGGGCCTCTATGGCTACACCTTC
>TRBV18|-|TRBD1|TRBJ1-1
CASSRQGARSGEAFF
TGTGCCAGCTCTCGACAGGGGGCAAGGTCGGGTGAAGCTTTCTTT
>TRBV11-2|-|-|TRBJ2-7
CASSSLESRAYEQYF
TGTGCCAGCAGCTCCCTAGAGTCCCGCGCCTACGAGCAGTACTTC
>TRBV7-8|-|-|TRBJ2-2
CASSLAQVELFF
TGTGCCAGCAGCTTAGCGCAGGTGGAGCTGTTTTTT
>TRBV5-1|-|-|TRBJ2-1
CASSSRPSGAEQFF
TGCGCCAGCAGCTCAAGGCCCTCTGGGGCTGAGCAGTTCTTC
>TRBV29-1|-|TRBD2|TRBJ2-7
CSVDGAGGRNYEQYF
TGCAGCGTTGATGGAGCGGGAGGGCGGAACTACGAGCAGTACTTC
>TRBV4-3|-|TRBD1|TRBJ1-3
CASSQDGTGGNTIYF
TGCGCCAGCAGCCAAGATGGGACAGGGGGAAACACCATATATTTT
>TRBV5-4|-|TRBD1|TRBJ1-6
CASSATGVGSPLHF
TGTGCCAGCAGCGCAACAGGGGTCGGGTCACCCCTCCACTTT
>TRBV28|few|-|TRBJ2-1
CASSLTRLRYNEQFF
TGTGCCAGCAGTTTAACGCGACTAAGGTACAATGAGCAGTTCTTC
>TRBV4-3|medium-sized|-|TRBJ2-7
CASSQEIEGEQYF
TGCGCCAGCAGTCAAGAAATCGAGGGCGAGCAGTACTTC